This T cell receptor beta chain was sequenced for a study of blood T cell repertoires in COVID-19. Study-level information: Samples of COVID-19 (acute and convalescent) were obtained from the United States, Italy and Spain.

Data came from immunoSEQ multiplex PCR; TCRdb stores just in-frame clones and leaves some out. The table lists tens of thousands of clones, roughly 82% of them singletons, with approximately 5.6% in the top ten. V lost 0 bases to trimming and J lost 3 bases, with 9 bases between them. The CDR3 has 15 amino acids. Germline values: CDR1 MGHRA, CDR2 YSYEKL. The chain couples TRBV4-1 to TRBJ1-5; no clear D. The clonotype was recovered from a woman aged 55-75 years with acute or convalescent COVID-19. The sample was peripheral blood. The CDR3 DNA follows: TGCGCCAGCAGCCAAGAATGGCGGTCCAATCAGCCCCAGCATTTT. It specifies CASSQEWRSNQPQHF.